Reported below is one T cell receptor (beta chain). No antigen is known for it. Regions amplified from RNA transcripts were the TCR beta CDR3 regions. The HTBI primer set drove a first-round RT-PCR of the TCR CDR3. From the multiplex PCR reads, TCRdb called clonotypes with MiXCR, one entry per CDR3 protein. Of roughly 710,000 distinct CDR3 sequences in the sample, roughly a third are singletons; the top ten hold around 30%. This sample stems from a study of T cells in Graves' hyperthyroidism and ophthalmopathy. Study-wide context: At the time of initial diagnosis and before any treatment, peripheral blood was collected. Findings of the study overall: The blood repertoire included most of the expanded thyroid clonotypes above 0.001.

V lost 8 bases and J 5 bases, leaving 12 bases between the germline ends. The CDR3 loop spans 13 amino acids. Looked up from germline, CDR1 is MGHDK and CDR2 is SYGVNS. Patients were excluded because of uncontrolled infection, other autoimmune disease, pregnancy or lactation. Sequencing was performed on blood. The sequence derives from a woman aged 40 to 55 with Graves' hyperthyroidism. The gene calls are TRBV25-1 and TRBJ2-2, with a tentative D call TRBD2 (5 bases). The CDR3 nucleotides are TGTGCCAGCGTAGCGATTCTAACCGGGGAGCTGTTTTTT. The encoded protein is CASVAILTGELFF.